A selection of T cell receptor beta chains follows, all from one sample in a study of T cell changes during pregnancy in multiple sclerosis. Profiled with immunoSEQ multiplex PCR; TCRdb holds only in-frame clones, not every one. The sample contains approximately 60,000 clones, around 94% of which appear only once. The sample consisted of CD8+ T cells from peripheral blood mononuclear cells, taken in the third trimester of pregnancy. All receptors derive from a female donor with multiple sclerosis, enrolled in a pregnancy study. Each CDR3 is given with its conserved first and last residue. Each record gives: V gene, J gene, D gene, clone size, CDR3 protein, CDR3 DNA. The D gene is left open where the match is weak. Part of the rows lack a size; the others show once, few, many or a class for expanded clones.

TRBV18	TRBJ2-5	TRBD1	-	CASSPRDREETQYF	TGTGCCAGCTCACCAAGAGACAGGGAAGAGACCCAGTACTTC
TRBV12-5	TRBJ1-1	-	-	CASAPVEMNTEAFF	TGTGCTAGTGCCCCCGTCGAGATGAACACTGAAGCTTTCTTT
TRBV27	TRBJ1-5	-	-	CASSLRFSNQPQHF	TGTGCCAGCAGTTTGCGTTTTAGCAATCAGCCCCAGCATTTT
TRBV6-5	TRBJ2-1	-	-	CASSSGLPYNEQFF	TGTGCCAGCAGTTCCGGACTACCTTACAATGAGCAGTTCTTC
TRBV28	TRBJ2-2	TRBD2	once	CASSSTLRTSRNTGELFF	TGTGCCAGCAGTTCCACACTCAGGACTAGCAGGAACACCGGGGAGCTGTTTTTT
TRBV7-9	TRBJ2-1	-	-	CASSLAWGRGVNEQFF	TGTGCCAGCAGCTTAGCCTGGGGGCGCGGAGTAAATGAGCAGTTCTTC
TRBV6-1	TRBJ1-1	-	-	CASSPKRGANTEAFF	TGTGCCAGCAGCCCCAAGCGGGGGGCGAACACTGAAGCTTTCTTT
TRBV7-9	TRBJ2-7	-	-	CASSSNVYEVLEQYF	TGTGCCAGCAGTTCTAACGTTTACGAGGTACTCGAGCAGTACTTC
TRBV19	TRBJ1-5	-	once	CASSYSSYSNQPQHF	TGTGCCAGTAGTTACAGCTCTTATAGCAATCAGCCCCAGCATTTT
TRBV4-3	TRBJ2-1	-	-	CASSHTGVSEQFF	TGCGCCAGCAGCCATACGGGAGTAAGTGAGCAGTTCTTC
TRBV11-3	TRBJ1-1	-	-	CASSSSAGWNTEAFF	TGTGCCAGCAGCTCCTCCGCGGGTTGGAACACTGAAGCTTTCTTT
TRBV4-1	TRBJ2-1	-	-	CASSQGFSQVYNEQFF	TGCGCCAGCAGCCAAGGTTTTTCGCAGGTTTACAATGAGCAGTTCTTC
TRBV6-5	TRBJ2-1	-	once	CASSYSGNEQFF	TGTGCCAGCAGTTACTCCGGGAATGAGCAGTTCTTC
TRBV4-1	TRBJ2-1	-	once	CASSGLVSPFPHEQFF	TGCGCCAGCAGCGGTCTAGTTTCCCCCTTCCCCCATGAGCAGTTCTTC
TRBV19	TRBJ2-2	TRBD2	once	CASSMGLAGNTGELFF	TGTGCCAGTAGTATGGGGCTAGCGGGTAACACCGGGGAGCTGTTTTTT
TRBV9	TRBJ2-7	-	-	CASSVWAGDEQYF	TGTGCCAGCAGCGTCTGGGCAGGGGACGAGCAGTACTTC
TRBV5-1	TRBJ2-1	TRBD2	-	CASSYKAGAAYNEQFF	TGCGCCAGCAGCTATAAAGCGGGAGCCGCCTACAATGAGCAGTTCTTC
TRBV9	TRBJ1-4	TRBD1	-	CASSYTGTGGEKLFF	TGTGCCAGCAGCTACACCGGGACAGGGGGTGAAAAACTGTTTTTT
TRBV5-1	TRBJ1-1	-	-	CASSGGPREAFF	TGCGCCAGCAGCGGAGGACCGAGGGAAGCTTTCTTT
TRBV14	TRBJ2-7	-	-	CASSQDGVKGDEQYF	TGTGCCAGCAGCCAAGATGGCGTCAAGGGGGACGAGCAGTACTTC
TRBV5-4	TRBJ2-7	TRBD1	-	CASSLERQGYEQYF	TGTGCCAGCAGCTTGGAGCGACAGGGCTACGAGCAGTACTTC
TRBV6-5	TRBJ2-7	-	-	CASSYSADNGEQYF	TGTGCCAGCAGTTACTCAGCGGATAACGGCGAGCAGTACTTC
TRBV6-5	TRBJ2-7	-	-	CASRYEISSYEQYF	TGTGCCAGCAGGTACGAGATCTCCTCCTACGAGCAGTACTTC
TRBV1	TRBJ2-1	-	-	CTSSHSQKAGLHIPTYNEQFF	TGCACCAGCAGCCATTCGCAAAAAGCGGGGCTACACATCCCAACCTACAATGAGCAGTTCTTC
TRBV4-1	TRBJ1-4	TRBD1	-	CASSQVKLWTGASETNEKLFF	TGCGCCAGCAGCCAAGTGAAATTGTGGACAGGCGCGAGTGAAACTAATGAAAAACTGTTTTTT
TRBV4-3	TRBJ2-1	TRBD1	-	CASSQDQGAYNEQFF	TGCGCCAGCAGCCAAGATCAGGGGGCCTACAATGAGCAGTTCTTC
TRBV6-1	TRBJ2-2	-	few	CASSEAGAGELFF	TGTGCCAGCAGTGAAGCCGGGGCCGGGGAGCTGTTTTTT
TRBV28	TRBJ2-2	TRBD1	-	CASKPGQGNGELFF	TGTGCCAGCAAACCGGGACAGGGAAACGGGGAGCTGTTTTTT
TRBV4-1	TRBJ1-5	-	-	CASSRRGNNQPQHF	TGCGCCAGCAGCCGCCGGGGTAACAATCAGCCCCAGCATTTT
TRBV18	TRBJ1-3	-	-	CASSPVNSGNTIYF	TGTGCCAGCTCACCCGTTAACTCTGGAAACACCATATATTTT
TRBV11-3	TRBJ2-7	TRBD1	-	CASSINPRDRGNEQYF	TGTGCCAGCAGCATCAATCCCCGGGACAGGGGAAACGAGCAGTACTTC
TRBV4-1	TRBJ2-7	TRBD1	-	CASSGTGGYEQYF	TGCGCCAGCAGCGGGACAGGGGGTTACGAGCAGTACTTC
TRBV10-3	TRBJ2-7	-	-	CAIGGGEQYF	TGTGCCATCGGAGGTGGCGAGCAGTACTTC
TRBV27	TRBJ2-7	-	-	CASSSDTNSIYEQYF	TGTGCCAGCAGTAGTGACACAAACTCCATCTACGAGCAGTACTTC
TRBV5-8	TRBJ1-2	TRBD1	-	CASSLALGQDSGYTF	TGTGCCAGCAGCTTGGCTTTAGGACAGGACTCTGGCTACACCTTC
TRBV19	TRBJ2-1	TRBD2	once	CASAYQLTSVNEQFF	TGTGCCAGTGCATACCAATTGACTAGCGTCAATGAGCAGTTCTTC
TRBV4-2	TRBJ2-5	-	-	CASSQTQGPQETQYF	TGTGCCAGCAGCCAAACTCAGGGGCCCCAAGAGACCCAGTACTTC
TRBV4-1	TRBJ2-1	-	-	CASSQLDEQFF	TGCGCCAGCAGCCAATTAGATGAGCAGTTCTTC
TRBV19	TRBJ2-3	-	few	CASQGGETTDTQYF	TGTGCCAGCCAAGGGGGGGAGACCACAGATACGCAGTATTTT
TRBV28	TRBJ2-1	TRBD1	-	CASSPTGFEQFF	TGTGCCAGCAGCCCGACAGGGTTTGAGCAGTTCTTC
TRBV1	TRBJ2-5	-	-	CTSSRGGRRAPQETQYF	TGCACCAGCAGCCGTGGCGGGAGGCGAGCTCCCCAAGAGACCCAGTACTTC
TRBV5-5	TRBJ2-7	TRBD2	-	CASDWGGWEQYF	TGTGCCAGTGACTGGGGGGGTTGGGAGCAGTACTTC
TRBV19	TRBJ1-1	TRBD1	-	CASEAGGRNTEAFF	TGTGCCAGTGAGGCAGGGGGCAGGAACACTGAAGCTTTCTTT
TRBV19	TRBJ2-5	TRBD1	-	CASRGEAGGFGETQYF	TGTGCCAGTAGGGGGGAGGCAGGGGGCTTTGGAGAGACCCAGTACTTC
TRBV11-3	TRBJ1-1	TRBD1	-	CASSSGTGGEAFF	TGTGCCAGCAGCTCAGGGACAGGGGGCGAAGCTTTCTTT
TRBV30	TRBJ1-2	-	-	CAWSLQVYGYTF	TGTGCCTGGAGTCTCCAGGTCTATGGCTACACCTTC
TRBV19	TRBJ1-5	TRBD1	-	CASSRDRGVTQHF	TGTGCCAGTAGTCGGGACAGGGGTGTAACCCAGCATTTT
TRBV27	TRBJ2-1	-	-	CASSSDQGWNEQFF	TGTGCCAGCAGTTCGGATCAGGGCTGGAATGAGCAGTTCTTC
TRBV7-2	TRBJ1-4	-	-	CASSLPGYGEKLFF	TGTGCCAGCAGCTTACCAGGGTACGGGGAAAAACTGTTTTTT
TRBV15	TRBJ1-1	-	-	CATSSLQGAAWEAFF	TGTGCCACCAGCAGCCTACAGGGAGCCGCGTGGGAAGCTTTCTTT
TRBV7-9	TRBJ1-4	-	-	CASSPRGGRSGGDEKLFF	TGTGCCAGCAGCCCGCGGGGAGGGCGGAGTGGTGGAGATGAAAAACTGTTTTTT
TRBV28	TRBJ2-7	TRBD1	-	CASTPDRPSYEQYF	TGTGCCAGCACCCCGGACAGGCCCTCCTACGAGCAGTACTTC
TRBV13	TRBJ2-3	TRBD2	-	CASSTRLAGATDTQYF	TGTGCCAGCAGCACCAGACTAGCGGGGGCCACAGATACGCAGTATTTT
TRBV19	TRBJ1-1	-	-	CASSTRQMNTEAFF	TGTGCCAGTAGTACTCGACAGATGAACACTGAAGCTTTCTTT
TRBV5-4	TRBJ2-7	TRBD2	-	CASSDSNIGLAGVEQYF	TGTGCCAGCAGCGACTCTAATATTGGACTAGCGGGAGTTGAGCAGTACTTC
TRBV7-9	TRBJ1-4	TRBD1	-	CASSPVLGQGKGYDEKLFF	TGTGCCAGCAGCCCGGTTCTAGGACAGGGGAAGGGATACGATGAAAAACTGTTTTTT
TRBV10-3	TRBJ2-2	-	-	CAISESITRGNTGELFF	TGTGCCATCAGTGAGTCGATTACGCGGGGGAACACCGGGGAGCTGTTTTTT